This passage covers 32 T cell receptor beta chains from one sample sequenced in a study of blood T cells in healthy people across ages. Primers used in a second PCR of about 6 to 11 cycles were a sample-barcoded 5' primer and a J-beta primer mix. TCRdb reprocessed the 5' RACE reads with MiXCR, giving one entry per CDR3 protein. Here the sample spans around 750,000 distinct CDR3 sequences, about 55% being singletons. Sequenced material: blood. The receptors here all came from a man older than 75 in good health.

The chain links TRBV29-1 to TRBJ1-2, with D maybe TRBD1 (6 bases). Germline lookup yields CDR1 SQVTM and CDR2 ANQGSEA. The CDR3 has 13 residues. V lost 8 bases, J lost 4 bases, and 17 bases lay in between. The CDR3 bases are TGCAGCACCTGGGGGCAGGGGTCCTATGGCTACACCTTC. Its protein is CSTWGQGSYGYTF.

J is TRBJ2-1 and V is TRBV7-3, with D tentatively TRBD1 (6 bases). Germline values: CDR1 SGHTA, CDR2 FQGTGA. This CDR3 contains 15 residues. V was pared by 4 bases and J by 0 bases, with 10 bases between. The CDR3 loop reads CASSSQGNSYNEQFF. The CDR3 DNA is TGTGCCAGCAGCTCACAGGGCAACTCCTACAATGAGCAGTTCTTC.

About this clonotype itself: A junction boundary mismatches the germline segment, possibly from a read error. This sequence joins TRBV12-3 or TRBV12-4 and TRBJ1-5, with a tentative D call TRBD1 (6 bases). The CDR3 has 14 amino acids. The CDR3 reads CASSGGTQHQPQHF. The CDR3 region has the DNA TGCGCCAGCAGTGGCGGGACACAGCATCAGCCCCAGCATTTT.

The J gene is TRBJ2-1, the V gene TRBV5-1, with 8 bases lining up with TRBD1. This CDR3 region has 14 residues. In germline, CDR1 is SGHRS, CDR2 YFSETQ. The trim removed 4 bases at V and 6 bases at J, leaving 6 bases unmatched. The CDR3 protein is CASSEQGGGNEQFF. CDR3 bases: TGCGCCAGCAGCGAACAGGGGGGCGGCAATGAGCAGTTCTTC.

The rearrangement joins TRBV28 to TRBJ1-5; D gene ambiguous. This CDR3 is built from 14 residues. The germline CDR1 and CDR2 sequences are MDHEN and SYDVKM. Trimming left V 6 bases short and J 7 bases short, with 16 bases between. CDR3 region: CASSPPPRGQPQHF. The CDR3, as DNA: TGTGCCAGCAGCCCCCCCCCGCGCGGGCAGCCCCAGCATTTT. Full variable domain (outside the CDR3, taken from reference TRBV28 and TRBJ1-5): DVKVTQSSRYLVKRTGEKVFLECVQDMDHENMFWYRQDPGLGLRLIYFSYDVKMKEKGDIPEGYSVSREKKERFSLILESASTNQTSMYLCASSPPPRGQPQHFGDGTRLSIL.

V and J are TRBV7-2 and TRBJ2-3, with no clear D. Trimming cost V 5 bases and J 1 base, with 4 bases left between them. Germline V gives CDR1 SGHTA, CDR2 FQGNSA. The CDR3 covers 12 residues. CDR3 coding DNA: TGTGCCAGCAGCACCCGCACAGATACGCAGTATTTT. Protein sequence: CASSTRTDTQYF.

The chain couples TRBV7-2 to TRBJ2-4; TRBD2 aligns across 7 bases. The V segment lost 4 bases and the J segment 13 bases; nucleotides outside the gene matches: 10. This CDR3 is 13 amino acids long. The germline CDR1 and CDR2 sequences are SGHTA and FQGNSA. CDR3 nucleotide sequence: TGTGCCAGCAGCTCCCAAGGGGAGGGCGCGCAGTACTTC. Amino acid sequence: CASSSQGEGAQYF. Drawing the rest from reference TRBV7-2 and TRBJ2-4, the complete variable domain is GAGVSQSPSNKVTEKGKDVELRCDPISGHTALYWYRQSLGQGLEFLIYFQGNSAPDKSGLPSDRFSAERTGGSVSTLTIQRTQQEDSAVYLCASSSQGEGAQYFGAGTRLSVL.

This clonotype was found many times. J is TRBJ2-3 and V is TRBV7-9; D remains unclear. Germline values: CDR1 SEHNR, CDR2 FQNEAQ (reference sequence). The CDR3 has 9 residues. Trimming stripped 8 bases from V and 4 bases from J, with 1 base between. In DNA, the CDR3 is TGTGCCAGCTCAGATACGCAGTATTTT. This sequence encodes CASSDTQYF.

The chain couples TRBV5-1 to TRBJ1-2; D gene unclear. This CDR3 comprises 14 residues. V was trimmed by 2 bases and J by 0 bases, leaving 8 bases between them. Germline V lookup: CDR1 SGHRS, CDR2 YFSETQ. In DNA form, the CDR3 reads TGCGCCAGCAGCTTAGGGTACCCTAACTATGGCTACACCTTC. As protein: CASSLGYPNYGYTF.

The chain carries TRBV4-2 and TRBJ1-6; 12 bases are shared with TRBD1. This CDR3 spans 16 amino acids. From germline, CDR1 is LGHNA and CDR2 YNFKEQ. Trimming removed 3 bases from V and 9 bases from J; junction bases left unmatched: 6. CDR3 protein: CASSQGTGGQFSPLHF. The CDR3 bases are TGTGCCAGCAGCCAGGGGACAGGGGGCCAATTTTCACCCCTCCACTTT.

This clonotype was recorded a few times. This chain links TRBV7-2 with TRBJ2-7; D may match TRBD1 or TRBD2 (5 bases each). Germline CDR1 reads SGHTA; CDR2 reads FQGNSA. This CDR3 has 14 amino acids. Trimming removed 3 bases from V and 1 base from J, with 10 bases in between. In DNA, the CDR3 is TGTGCCAGCAGCTTCCTTGGGGGTTCCTACGAGCAGTACTTC. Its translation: CASSFLGGSYEQYF.

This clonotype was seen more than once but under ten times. The CDR3 sequence: CASSQDLGGSRYAYF. In nucleotides, the CDR3 is TGCGCCAGCAGCCAAGATCTAGGGGGTTCCAGATACGCGTATTTT. The genes are TRBV4-1 and TRBJ2-3, with a weak D call TRBD1 (6 bases). Germline-derived CDR1 and CDR2 are MGHRA and YSYEKL. V was shortened by 0 bases and J by 14 bases, with 21 bases between the two germline ends. The CDR3 covers 15 residues.

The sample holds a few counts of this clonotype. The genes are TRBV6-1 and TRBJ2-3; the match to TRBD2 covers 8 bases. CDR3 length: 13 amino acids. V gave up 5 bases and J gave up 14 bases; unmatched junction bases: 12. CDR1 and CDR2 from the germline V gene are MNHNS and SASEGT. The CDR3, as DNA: TGTGCCAGCAGTCCCTCGGGGGGGGTATACGCGTATTTT. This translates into CASSPSGGVYAYF.

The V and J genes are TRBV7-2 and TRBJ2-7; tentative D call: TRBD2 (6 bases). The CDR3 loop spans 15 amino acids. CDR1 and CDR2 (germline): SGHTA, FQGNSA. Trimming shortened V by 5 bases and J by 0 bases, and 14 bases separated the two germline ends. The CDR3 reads CASSQAGTGSYEQYF. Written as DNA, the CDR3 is TGTGCCAGCAGCCAAGCCGGGACTGGCTCCTACGAGCAGTACTTC.

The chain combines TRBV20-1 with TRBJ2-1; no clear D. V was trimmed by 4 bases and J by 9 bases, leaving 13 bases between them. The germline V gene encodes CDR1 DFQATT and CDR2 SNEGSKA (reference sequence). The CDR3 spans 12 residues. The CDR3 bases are TGCAGTGCTATAGGAAATCCCGGTGAGCAGTTCTTC. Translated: CSAIGNPGEQFF.

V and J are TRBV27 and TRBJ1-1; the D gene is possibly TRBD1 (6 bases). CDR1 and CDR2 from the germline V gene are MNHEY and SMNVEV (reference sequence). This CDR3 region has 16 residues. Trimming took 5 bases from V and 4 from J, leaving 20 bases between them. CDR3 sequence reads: CASSLLRGLVSTEAFF. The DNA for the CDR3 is TGTGCCAGCAGTCTACTCAGGGGTCTGGTTAGCACTGAAGCTTTCTTT.

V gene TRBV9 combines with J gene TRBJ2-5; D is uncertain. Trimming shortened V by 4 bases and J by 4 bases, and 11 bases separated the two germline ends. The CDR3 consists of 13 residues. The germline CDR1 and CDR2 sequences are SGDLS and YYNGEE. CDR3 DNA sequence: TGTGCCAGCAGCCCCCGTTACGGAGAGACCCAGTACTTC. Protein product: CASSPRYGETQYF. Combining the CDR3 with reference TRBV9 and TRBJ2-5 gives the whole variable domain DSGVTQTPKHLITATGQRVTLRCSPRSGDLSVYWYQQSLDQGLQFLIQYYNGEERAKGNILERFSAQQFPDLHSELNLSSLELGDSALYFCASSPRYGETQYFGPGTRLLVL.

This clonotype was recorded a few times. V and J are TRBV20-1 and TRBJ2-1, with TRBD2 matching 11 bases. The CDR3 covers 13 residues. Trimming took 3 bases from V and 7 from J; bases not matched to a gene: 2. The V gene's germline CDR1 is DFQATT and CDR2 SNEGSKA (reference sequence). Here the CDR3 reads CSARRTSGNEQFF. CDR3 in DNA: TGCAGTGCTAGGAGGACTAGCGGGAATGAGCAGTTCTTC.

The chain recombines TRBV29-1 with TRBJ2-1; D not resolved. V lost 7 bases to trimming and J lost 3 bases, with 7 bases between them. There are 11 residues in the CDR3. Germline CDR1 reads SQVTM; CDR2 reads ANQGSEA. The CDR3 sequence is CSAPLYNEQFF. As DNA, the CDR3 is TGCAGCGCCCCCCTCTACAATGAGCAGTTCTTC.

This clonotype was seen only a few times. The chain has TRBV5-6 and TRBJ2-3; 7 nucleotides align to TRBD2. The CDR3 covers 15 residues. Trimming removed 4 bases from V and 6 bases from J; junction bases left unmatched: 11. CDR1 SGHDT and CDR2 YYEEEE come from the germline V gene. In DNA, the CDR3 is TGTGCCAGCAGCCTCACGGGAGGACCCCAGGATACGCAGTATTTT. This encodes CASSLTGGPQDTQYF.

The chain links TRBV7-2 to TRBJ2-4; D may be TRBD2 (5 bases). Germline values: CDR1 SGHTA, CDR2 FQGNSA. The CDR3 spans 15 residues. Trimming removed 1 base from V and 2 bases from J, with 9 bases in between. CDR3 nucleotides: TGTGCCAGCAGCTTAGAACTAGTTCCCAAAAACATTCAGTACTTC. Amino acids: CASSLELVPKNIQYF.

The CDR3 coding sequence is TGTGCCAGCGGGGGGGACAGCTATAATTCACCCCTCCACTTT. Translation: CASGGDSYNSPLHF. The chain joins TRBV6-1 to TRBJ1-6, with 7 bases aligning to TRBD1. Germline-derived CDR1 and CDR2 are MNHNS and SASEGT. The CDR3 consists of 14 residues. V trimming: 8 bases; J trimming: 3 bases; junction bases outside the gene matches: 4.

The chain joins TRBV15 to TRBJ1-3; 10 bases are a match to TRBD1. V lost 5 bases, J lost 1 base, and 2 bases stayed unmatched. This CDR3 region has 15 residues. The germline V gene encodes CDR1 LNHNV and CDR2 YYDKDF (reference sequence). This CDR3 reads CATSRDRGSGNTIYF. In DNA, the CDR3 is TGTGCCACCAGCCGGGACAGGGGATCTGGAAACACCATATATTTT.

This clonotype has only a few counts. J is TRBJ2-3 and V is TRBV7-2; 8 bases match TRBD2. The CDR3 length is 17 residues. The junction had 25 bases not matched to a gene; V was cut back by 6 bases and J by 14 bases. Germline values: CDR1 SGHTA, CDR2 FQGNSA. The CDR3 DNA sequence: TGTGCCAGCAGTCTGCTGATTAGCGGGACTCCGCACAGATACGCGTATTTT. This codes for CASSLLISGTPHRYAYF.

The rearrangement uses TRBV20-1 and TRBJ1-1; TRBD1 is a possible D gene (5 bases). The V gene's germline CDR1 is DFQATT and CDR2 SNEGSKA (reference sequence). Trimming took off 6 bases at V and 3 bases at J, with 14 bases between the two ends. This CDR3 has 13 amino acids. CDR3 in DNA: TGCAGTGCCCCCGACAGAGAGGACACTGAAGCTTTCTTT. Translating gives CSAPDREDTEAFF.

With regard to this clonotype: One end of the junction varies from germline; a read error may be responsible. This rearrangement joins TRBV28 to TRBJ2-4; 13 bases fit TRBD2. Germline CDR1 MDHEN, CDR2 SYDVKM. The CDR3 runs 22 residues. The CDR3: CASSFSGLGLAGVVGTKNIRYF. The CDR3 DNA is TGTGCCAGCAGTTTCTCGGGGCTTGGACTAGCGGGAGTAGTTGGGACCAAAAACATTCGGTACTTC.

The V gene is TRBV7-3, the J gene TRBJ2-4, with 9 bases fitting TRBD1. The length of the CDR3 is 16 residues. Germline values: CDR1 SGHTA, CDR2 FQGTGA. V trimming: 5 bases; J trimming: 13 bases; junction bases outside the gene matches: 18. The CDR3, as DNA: TGTGCCAGCAGCAGATATGCGGGACAGGGTTTAAATGAGCAGTACTTC. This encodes CASSRYAGQGLNEQYF.

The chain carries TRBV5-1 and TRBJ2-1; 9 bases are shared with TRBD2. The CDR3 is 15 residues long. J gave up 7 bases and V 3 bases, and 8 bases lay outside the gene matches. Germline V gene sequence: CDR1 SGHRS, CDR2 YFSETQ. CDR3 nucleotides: TGCGCCAGCAGCTCAATAGCGGGAGCGCGGAATGAGCAGTTCTTC. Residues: CASSSIAGARNEQFF.

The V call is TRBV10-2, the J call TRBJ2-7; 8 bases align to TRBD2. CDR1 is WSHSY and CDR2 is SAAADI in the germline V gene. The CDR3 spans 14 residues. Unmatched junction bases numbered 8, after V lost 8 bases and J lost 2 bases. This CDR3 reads CASSNGRGTYEQYF. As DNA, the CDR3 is TGCGCCAGCTCTAACGGGAGGGGGACCTACGAGCAGTACTTC.

The chain's CDR3 is CSAPDRVGQETQYF. CDR3 nucleotides: TGCAGTGCTCCTGACAGGGTAGGGCAAGAGACCCAGTACTTC. The chain combines TRBV20-1 with TRBJ2-5; the match to TRBD1 covers 7 bases. The V gene end was trimmed by 5 bases and the J gene end by 2 bases; junction bases not matched to a gene: 8. Germline V gene sequence: CDR1 DFQATT, CDR2 SNEGSKA (reference sequence). CDR3 length equals 14 residues.

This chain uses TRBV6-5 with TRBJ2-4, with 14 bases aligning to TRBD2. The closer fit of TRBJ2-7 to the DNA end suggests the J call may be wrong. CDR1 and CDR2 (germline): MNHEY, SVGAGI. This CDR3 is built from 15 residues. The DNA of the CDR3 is TGTGCCAGCAGTTCCCGGACTAGCGGGAGGTGCGAGCAGTACTTC. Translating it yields CASSSRTSGRCEQYF.

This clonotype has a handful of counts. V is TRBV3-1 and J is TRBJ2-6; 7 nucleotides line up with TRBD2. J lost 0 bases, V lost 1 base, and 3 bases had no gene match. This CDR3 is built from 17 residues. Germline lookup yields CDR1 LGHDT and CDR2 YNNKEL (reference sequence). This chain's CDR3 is CASSQGGGSSGANVLTF. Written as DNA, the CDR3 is TGTGCCAGCAGCCAAGGGGGCGGGAGCTCTGGGGCCAACGTCCTGACTTTC.